A selection of T cell receptor beta chains follows, all from one sample in a study of graft-versus-host responses after intestinal transplantation. TCRdb keeps only in-frame clones here, not all; method: immunoSEQ multiplex PCR. The sample has under 40,000 clones, over 85% seen once. The input for sequencing was PBMCs, taken 16 days after intestinal transplant. The receptors stem from a human patient who received an intestinal transplant, so some T cells may come from the graft donor. The CDR3 runs from the conserved cysteine through the conserved F or W. D genes are given only for firm matches. Some rows have no size entry. The others give once, few or many, or a class for an expanded clone.

clone size: .; J gene: TRBJ1-1; V gene: TRBV7-6; D gene: TRBD1; CDR3 DNA: TGTGCCAGCAGCTCCCTTTACAGGGGCCCGGGCACTGAAGCTTTCTTT; CDR3 protein: CASSSLYRGPGTEAFF
clone size: .; J gene: TRBJ1-1; V gene: TRBV7-9; D gene: .; CDR3 DNA: TGTGCCAGCAGCGTCAGGCCCTCGTCGGGGAACACTGAAGCTTTCTTT; CDR3 protein: CASSVRPSSGNTEAFF
clone size: .; J gene: TRBJ1-1; V gene: TRBV19; D gene: TRBD1; CDR3 DNA: TGTGCCAGTAGTACCCACTGGACAGGGGATGAAGCTTTCTTT; CDR3 protein: CASSTHWTGDEAFF
clone size: .; J gene: TRBJ1-1; V gene: TRBV5-1; D gene: .; CDR3 DNA: TGCGCCAGCAGCTTAAATACAGGGAGAGGCACTGAAGCTTTCTTT; CDR3 protein: CASSLNTGRGTEAFF
clone size: .; J gene: TRBJ2-7; V gene: TRBV5-4; D gene: .; CDR3 DNA: TGTGCCAGCAGCTTAGACCCGACCTCCTACGAGCAGTACTTC; CDR3 protein: CASSLDPTSYEQYF
clone size: .; J gene: TRBJ2-7; V gene: TRBV28; D gene: .; CDR3 DNA: TGTGCCAGCAGTTTCGGGGGGCCGGGTGAGCAGTACTTC; CDR3 protein: CASSFGGPGEQYF
clone size: .; J gene: TRBJ2-1; V gene: TRBV28; D gene: .; CDR3 DNA: TGTGCCAGCAGCCCCGGACCCTACAATGAGCAGTTCTTC; CDR3 protein: CASSPGPYNEQFF
clone size: .; J gene: TRBJ2-7; V gene: TRBV5-6; D gene: .; CDR3 DNA: TGTGCCAGCAGCTTGAACCTTAAAACCTACGAGCAGTACTTC; CDR3 protein: CASSLNLKTYEQYF
clone size: .; J gene: TRBJ1-3; V gene: TRBV6-6; D gene: TRBD1; CDR3 DNA: TGTGCCAGCAGTTCGGGACAGGGAAACACCATATATTTT; CDR3 protein: CASSSGQGNTIYF
clone size: .; J gene: TRBJ2-3; V gene: TRBV28; D gene: TRBD1; CDR3 DNA: TGTGCCAGCAGTTCCCGGACAGGGGGCCGGACAGATACGCAGTATTTT; CDR3 protein: CASSSRTGGRTDTQYF
clone size: .; J gene: TRBJ2-1; V gene: TRBV7-9; D gene: TRBD2; CDR3 DNA: TGTGCCAGCAGCTTAGTTGCGGGACTAACACACAATGAGCAGTTCTTC; CDR3 protein: CASSLVAGLTHNEQFF
clone size: once; J gene: TRBJ2-3; V gene: TRBV4-2; D gene: TRBD2; CDR3 DNA: TGTGCCAGCAGCCCCTCTAGCGGGAGGGATAGCACAGATACGCAGTATTTT; CDR3 protein: CASSPSSGRDSTDTQYF
clone size: .; J gene: TRBJ2-3; V gene: TRBV11-2; D gene: .; CDR3 DNA: TGTGCCAGCAGCCGCGGGTCCGAGACTTTAGATACGCAGTATTTT; CDR3 protein: CASSRGSETLDTQYF
clone size: .; J gene: TRBJ2-5; V gene: TRBV6-5; D gene: TRBD1; CDR3 DNA: TGTGCCAGCAGACCCGACAGGGGGCAGGAGACCCAGTACTTC; CDR3 protein: CASRPDRGQETQYF
clone size: .; J gene: TRBJ2-3; V gene: TRBV7-9; D gene: TRBD2; CDR3 DNA: TGTGCCAGCAGCTTAGCGCCGGGACTAGCGGGAGATACGCAGTATTTT; CDR3 protein: CASSLAPGLAGDTQYF
clone size: .; J gene: TRBJ1-1; V gene: TRBV12-5; D gene: TRBD1; CDR3 DNA: TGTGCTAGTGGTACGGGACAGCTCGGCACTGAAGCTTTCTTT; CDR3 protein: CASGTGQLGTEAFF
clone size: .; J gene: TRBJ1-1; V gene: TRBV25-1; D gene: .; CDR3 DNA: TGTGCCAGCGGATGGACAGCGTTGGAAGCTTTCTTT; CDR3 protein: CASGWTALEAFF
clone size: .; J gene: TRBJ2-1; V gene: TRBV11-3; D gene: TRBD2; CDR3 DNA: TGTGCCAGCAGCTTAGATTCCCCACTAGCGGGAAACAATGAGCAGTTCTTC; CDR3 protein: CASSLDSPLAGNNEQFF
clone size: .; J gene: TRBJ2-7; V gene: TRBV4-2; D gene: .; CDR3 DNA: TGTGCCAGCAGCCAGGGGGCACCAGCGACGGGCTCCTACGAGCAGTACTTC; CDR3 protein: CASSQGAPATGSYEQYF
clone size: .; J gene: TRBJ2-7; V gene: TRBV28; D gene: TRBD2; CDR3 DNA: TGTGCCAGCAGTTTAGTCTCTAGCGGAGAGTCCTACGAGCAGTACTTC; CDR3 protein: CASSLVSSGESYEQYF
clone size: few; J gene: TRBJ2-3; V gene: TRBV7-2; D gene: TRBD2; CDR3 DNA: TGTGCCAGCAGTCCGGCCTGGACTAGGAGGGCAGATACGCAGTATTTT; CDR3 protein: CASSPAWTRRADTQYF
clone size: .; J gene: TRBJ2-7; V gene: TRBV4-1; D gene: .; CDR3 DNA: TGCGCCAGCAGCCAACTTCCCGGGCCCTCCTACGAGCAGTACTTC; CDR3 protein: CASSQLPGPSYEQYF
clone size: .; J gene: TRBJ2-7; V gene: TRBV10-2; D gene: TRBD2; CDR3 DNA: TGCGCCAGCAGGGATAGACTAGCGGGAGTGGGAGAGCAGTACTTC; CDR3 protein: CASRDRLAGVGEQYF
clone size: .; J gene: TRBJ2-1; V gene: TRBV30; D gene: TRBD1; CDR3 DNA: TGTGCCTGGAGTGTACCCCCGGGACAGGGGTACAATGAGCAGTTCTTC; CDR3 protein: CAWSVPPGQGYNEQFF
clone size: .; J gene: TRBJ2-4; V gene: TRBV9; D gene: .; CDR3 DNA: TGTGCCAGCAGCGTAGGAAGCTTACTAGCCAAAAACATTCAGTACTTC; CDR3 protein: CASSVGSLLAKNIQYF
clone size: .; J gene: TRBJ2-2; V gene: TRBV5-4; D gene: .; CDR3 DNA: TGTGCCAGCAGCGGACTCCCCGGGGAGCTGTTTTTT; CDR3 protein: CASSGLPGELFF
clone size: .; J gene: TRBJ2-7; V gene: TRBV7-3; D gene: TRBD1; CDR3 DNA: TGTGCCAGCAGCTTGGGACAGGGTCACGAGCAGTACTTC; CDR3 protein: CASSLGQGHEQYF
clone size: .; J gene: TRBJ2-7; V gene: TRBV21-1; D gene: .; CDR3 DNA: TGTGCCAGCAGCAAACCTCCCCCGGGAGGGCCCCACGAGCAGTACTTC; CDR3 protein: CASSKPPPGGPHEQYF
clone size: .; J gene: TRBJ2-7; V gene: TRBV28; D gene: TRBD2; CDR3 DNA: TGTGCCAGCATTTCTCGCAGGGTATGCCGGGAGGGGTACGAGCAGTACTTC; CDR3 protein: CASISRRVCREGYEQYF
clone size: .; J gene: TRBJ1-3; V gene: TRBV28; D gene: .; CDR3 DNA: TGTGCCAGCAGTCTCGGAAACACCATATATTTT; CDR3 protein: CASSLGNTIYF
clone size: .; J gene: TRBJ1-4; V gene: TRBV7-9; D gene: .; CDR3 DNA: TGTGCCAGCAGCTTAGGGTGGTCTTTGGATGAAAAACTGTTTTTT; CDR3 protein: CASSLGWSLDEKLFF
clone size: .; J gene: TRBJ2-7; V gene: TRBV6-6; D gene: .; CDR3 DNA: TGTGCCAGCAGCCCCAGGGGAGCGGGCTACGAGCAGTACTTC; CDR3 protein: CASSPRGAGYEQYF
clone size: .; J gene: TRBJ2-1; V gene: TRBV19; D gene: TRBD1; CDR3 DNA: TGTGCCAGTAGGCGGACAGGGGGAAAATACAATGAGCAGTTCTTC; CDR3 protein: CASRRTGGKYNEQFF
clone size: .; J gene: TRBJ2-7; V gene: TRBV1; D gene: .; CDR3 DNA: TGCACCAGCAGCAGACTAGCGGGAGACAACGAGCAGTACTTC; CDR3 protein: CTSSRLAGDNEQYF
clone size: .; J gene: TRBJ1-1; V gene: TRBV21-1; D gene: .; CDR3 DNA: TGTGCCAGCAGCAAAAACGCTGAAGCTTTCTTT; CDR3 protein: CASSKNAEAFF
clone size: .; J gene: TRBJ2-3; V gene: TRBV5-1; D gene: TRBD2; CDR3 DNA: TGCGCCAGCAGCTTGGAACTAGCGGGGTACACAGATACGCAGTATTTT; CDR3 protein: CASSLELAGYTDTQYF
clone size: .; J gene: TRBJ1-5; V gene: TRBV19; D gene: .; CDR3 DNA: TGTGCCAGTAGGAGGTCGACCATGGGACACAATCAGCCCCAGCATTTT; CDR3 protein: CASRRSTMGHNQPQHF
clone size: once; J gene: TRBJ2-3; V gene: TRBV5-1; D gene: TRBD2; CDR3 DNA: TGCGCCAGCAGCTTGGGACTAGCCTCTGCTGTGAATACGCAGTATTTT; CDR3 protein: CASSLGLASAVNTQYF
clone size: .; J gene: TRBJ1-5; V gene: TRBV15; D gene: .; CDR3 DNA: TGTGCCACCAGCAGAGGGACCGACACACGGCCCCAGCATTTT; CDR3 protein: CATSRGTDTRPQHF
clone size: .; J gene: TRBJ1-5; V gene: TRBV5-1; D gene: .; CDR3 DNA: TGCGCCAGCAGCCGCGGGAAAAATCAGCCCCAGCATTTT; CDR3 protein: CASSRGKNQPQHF
clone size: .; J gene: TRBJ2-7; V gene: TRBV5-1; D gene: TRBD2; CDR3 DNA: TGCGCCAGCAGCTATAAAGCGGGGGTATACGAGCAGTACTTC; CDR3 protein: CASSYKAGVYEQYF
clone size: .; J gene: TRBJ2-1; V gene: TRBV7-9; D gene: .; CDR3 DNA: TGTGCCAGCAGCCCCCGAGATGTGAGTTTGGTGGTGAATGAGCAGTTCTTC; CDR3 protein: CASSPRDVSLVVNEQFF